This TCR beta chain was captured by sequencing in a study of Tregs in tolerant kidney transplant recipients. A remark on this clone: Antigen unknown.

The CDR3 spans 16 residues. Trimming removed 1 base from V and 0 bases from J, with 12 bases in between. Germline V gives CDR1 SEHNR, CDR2 FQNEAQ (reference sequence). Using immunoSEQ multiplex PCR, the repertoire was profiled, and TCRdb retains in-frame clones only, with some absent. The sample lists roughly 14,000 clones; around 90% were seen once. Study outcomes and limitations: Biological reproducibility was not directly addressed, but technical replication error appeared minimal.

Thawed PBMCs were FACS-sorted into unstimulated CD4+CD25+CD127- regulatory T cells, CD4+CD25- non-regulatory cells, CD4 and CD8 cells. The source is a human donor in good health. The chain employs TRBV7-9 and TRBJ1-1; D uncertain. Material: CD8+ T cells from blood. CDR3 protein: CASSLVATGLNTEAFF. In nucleotides, the CDR3 is TGTGCCAGCAGCTTAGTGGCAACTGGATTGAACACTGAAGCTTTCTTT.